The source of this TCR beta chain is a study of blood T cell repertoires in COVID-19. CDR3 length equals 12 residues. Germline V gives CDR1 SGHKS, CDR2 YYEKEE (reference sequence). Trimming took off 5 bases at V and 10 bases at J, with 13 bases between the two ends. The table came from immunoSEQ multiplex PCR; TCRdb's copy has only in-frame clones and leaves some out. The repertoire holds 300,000 to 350,000 clones, 65% to 85% seen once, with just under 3% in the top ten. This clone was seen a single time. V gene TRBV5-5 combines with J gene TRBJ2-1; D possibly corresponds to TRBD2 (5 bases). The sequence derives from a young man with active or convalescent COVID-19. Sequenced material: peripheral blood. The chain's CDR3 is CASSPEASEQFF. Written as DNA, the CDR3 is TGTGCCAGCAGTCCGGAGGCTTCCGAGCAGTTCTTC.